This record looks at one T cell receptor (beta chain) sequence and its context. No antigen is known for it. This sample stems from a study of Ad26.COV2.S vaccination and SARS-CoV-2 variants. The wider study: Into the muscle, Ad26.COV2.S was dosed once or twice, 56 days apart. Broader study findings: It was found that vaccine and placebo recipients had similar non-spike TCR breadth.

Assay used: immunoSEQ multiplex PCR; TCRdb lists only in-frame clones, some missing. The sample contains approximately 350,000 clones, around 90% of which appear only once. As to treatment: around 19 received Ad26.COV2.S at low or high dose, single or two shots; about 5 received placebo; per-sample allocation not given. Day 63 after the first injection of vaccine or placebo was the sampling time. As its vector, the vaccine had Ad26, which expressed Wuhan-strain SARS-CoV-2 spike. The length of the CDR3 is 18 residues. CDR1 SGHTA and CDR2 FQGNSA come from the germline V gene. V lost 1 base, J lost 0 bases, and 5 bases stayed unmatched.

The material sequenced was peripheral blood, taken in a trial of Ad26.COV2.S vaccine versus placebo. The clonotype originates from a person aged 18-60 years who received the Ad26.COV2.S COVID-19 vaccine or a placebo. The chain has TRBV7-2 and TRBJ2-6; 8 nucleotides agree with TRBD1. This chain's CDR3 is CASSLVGTGSSGANVLTF. The CDR3, as DNA: TGTGCCAGCAGCTTAGTGGGGACAGGTAGCTCTGGGGCCAACGTCCTGACTTTC.